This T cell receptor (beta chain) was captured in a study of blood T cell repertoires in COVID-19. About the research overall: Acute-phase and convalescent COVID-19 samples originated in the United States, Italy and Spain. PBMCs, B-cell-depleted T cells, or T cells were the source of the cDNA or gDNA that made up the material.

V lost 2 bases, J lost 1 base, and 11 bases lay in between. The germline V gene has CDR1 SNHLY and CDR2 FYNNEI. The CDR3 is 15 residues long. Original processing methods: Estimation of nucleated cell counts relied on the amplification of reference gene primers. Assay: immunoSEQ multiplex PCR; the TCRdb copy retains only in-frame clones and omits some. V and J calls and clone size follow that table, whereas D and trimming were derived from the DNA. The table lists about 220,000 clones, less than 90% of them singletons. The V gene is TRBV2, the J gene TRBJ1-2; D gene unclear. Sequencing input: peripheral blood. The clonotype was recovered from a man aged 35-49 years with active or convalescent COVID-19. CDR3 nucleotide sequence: TGTGCCAGCAGTGAAAGGAGGCTCGGTAACTATGGCTACACCTTC. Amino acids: CASSERRLGNYGYTF.